The rows below give T cell receptor beta chains drawn from one sample of a study of response to subunit inactivated influenza vaccine. TCRdb ran MiXCR on the RT-PCR reads and lists one entry per CDR3 protein. Of 550,000 to 800,000 distinct CDR3 sequences in the sample, around a sixth were seen once. Sequencing was performed on PBMCs from blood, taken 11 to 12 days after vaccination. The receptors come from a man aged 45-65 years who received an inactivated influenza vaccine. Both conserved end residues are part of each CDR3. The D gene is left open where the match is weak. Some rows mark clone size as missing; the rest say once, few, many or name a class of expanded clone.

v_gene: TRBV18; d_gene: NA; abundance: few; j_gene: TRBJ1-1; CDR3aa: CASSPMTVYEAFF; CDR3nt: TGTGCCAGCTCACCCATGACAGTCTATGAAGCTTTCTTT
v_gene: TRBV19; d_gene: NA; abundance: NA; j_gene: TRBJ2-1; CDR3aa: CASSIEGNLYNEQFF; CDR3nt: TGTGCCAGTAGTATAGAGGGGAACCTCTACAATGAGCAGTTCTTC
v_gene: TRBV6-6; d_gene: TRBD1; abundance: NA; j_gene: TRBJ1-2; CDR3aa: CASRDRVNYGYTF; CDR3nt: TGTGCCAGCAGGGACAGGGTAAACTATGGCTACACCTTC
v_gene: TRBV7-9; d_gene: NA; abundance: few; j_gene: TRBJ2-7; CDR3aa: CASSFHYGTAEQYF; CDR3nt: TGTGCCAGCAGCTTTCATTACGGGACGGCCGAGCAGTACTTC
v_gene: TRBV12-3/TRBV12-4; d_gene: TRBD2; abundance: NA; j_gene: TRBJ2-3; CDR3aa: CASSTSGISTDTQYF; CDR3nt: TGTGCCAGCAGTACTAGCGGGATCAGCACAGATACGCAGTATTTT
v_gene: TRBV20-1; d_gene: TRBD1; abundance: NA; j_gene: TRBJ1-2; CDR3aa: CSAREDRANYGYTF; CDR3nt: TGCAGTGCTAGAGAGGACAGGGCTAACTATGGCTACACCTTC
v_gene: TRBV14; d_gene: TRBD2; abundance: NA; j_gene: TRBJ2-3; CDR3aa: CASSGYLAGGPVSTDTQYF; CDR3nt: TGTGCCAGCAGCGGCTACCTAGCGGGAGGGCCGGTGAGCACAGATACGCAGTATTTT
v_gene: TRBV29-1; d_gene: NA; abundance: NA; j_gene: TRBJ1-1; CDR3aa: CSVGRPGNTEAFF; CDR3nt: TGCAGCGTTGGACGGCCGGGGAACACTGAAGCTTTCTTT
v_gene: TRBV2; d_gene: NA; abundance: NA; j_gene: TRBJ1-5; CDR3aa: CASSNRRQGPQHF; CDR3nt: TGTGCCAGCAGTAACCGCCGCCAGGGGCCCCAGCATTTT
v_gene: TRBV15; d_gene: NA; abundance: few; j_gene: TRBJ1-6; CDR3aa: CATSRDRTGNSPLHF; CDR3nt: TGTGCCACCAGCAGAGATCGAACAGGAAATTCACCCCTCCACTTT
v_gene: TRBV28; d_gene: NA; abundance: many; j_gene: TRBJ2-1; CDR3aa: CASSSMDYRVINEQFF; CDR3nt: TGTGCCAGCAGCTCTATGGACTATCGGGTGATCAATGAGCAGTTCTTC